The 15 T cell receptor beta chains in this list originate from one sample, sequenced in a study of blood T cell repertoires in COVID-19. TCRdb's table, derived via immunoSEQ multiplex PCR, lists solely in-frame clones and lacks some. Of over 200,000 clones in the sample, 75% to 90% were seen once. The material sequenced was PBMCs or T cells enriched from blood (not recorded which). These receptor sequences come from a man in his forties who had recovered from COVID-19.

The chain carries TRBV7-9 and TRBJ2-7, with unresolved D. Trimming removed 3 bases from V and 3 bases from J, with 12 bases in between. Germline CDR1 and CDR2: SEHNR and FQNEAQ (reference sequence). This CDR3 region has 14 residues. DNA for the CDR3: TGTGCCAGCAGCTTTCACACGTACGACTACGAGCAGTACTTC. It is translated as CASSFHTYDYEQYF.

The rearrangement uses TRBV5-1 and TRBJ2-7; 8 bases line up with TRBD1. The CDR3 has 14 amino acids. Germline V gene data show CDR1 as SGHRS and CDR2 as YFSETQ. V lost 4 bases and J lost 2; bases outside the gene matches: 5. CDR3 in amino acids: CASSVNRGAYEQYF. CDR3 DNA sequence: TGCGCCAGCAGCGTAAACAGGGGGGCCTACGAGCAGTACTTC.

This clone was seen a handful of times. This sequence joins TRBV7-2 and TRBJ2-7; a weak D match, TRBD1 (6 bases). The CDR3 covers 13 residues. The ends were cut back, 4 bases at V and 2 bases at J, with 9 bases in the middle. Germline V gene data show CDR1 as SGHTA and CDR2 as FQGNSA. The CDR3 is CASSSRDTYEQYF. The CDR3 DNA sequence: TGTGCCAGCAGCTCCCGGGACACCTACGAGCAGTACTTC. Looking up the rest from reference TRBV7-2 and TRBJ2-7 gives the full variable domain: GAGVSQSPSNKVTEKGKDVELRCDPISGHTALYWYRQSLGQGLEFLIYFQGNSAPDKSGLPSDRFSAERTGGSVSTLTIQRTQQEDSAVYLCASSSRDTYEQYFGPGTRLTVT.

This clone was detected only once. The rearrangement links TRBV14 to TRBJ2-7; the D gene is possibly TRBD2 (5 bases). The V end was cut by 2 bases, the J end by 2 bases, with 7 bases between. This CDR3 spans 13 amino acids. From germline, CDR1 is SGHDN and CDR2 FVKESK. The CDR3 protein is CASSQRGPYEQYF. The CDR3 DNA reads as TGTGCCAGCAGCCAACGAGGGCCCTACGAGCAGTACTTC.

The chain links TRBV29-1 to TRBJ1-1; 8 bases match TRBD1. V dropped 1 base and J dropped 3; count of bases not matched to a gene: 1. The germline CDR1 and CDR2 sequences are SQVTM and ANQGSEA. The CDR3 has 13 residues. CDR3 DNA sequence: TGCAGCGTTGAAGGGGGACAGGACACTGAAGCTTTCTTT. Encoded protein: CSVEGGQDTEAFF. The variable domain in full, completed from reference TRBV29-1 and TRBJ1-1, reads SAVISQKPSRDICQRGTSLTIQCQVDSQVTMMFWYRQQPGQSLTLIATANQGSEATYESGFVIDKFPISRPNLTFSTLTVSNMSPEDSSIYLCSVEGGQDTEAFFGQGTRLTVV.

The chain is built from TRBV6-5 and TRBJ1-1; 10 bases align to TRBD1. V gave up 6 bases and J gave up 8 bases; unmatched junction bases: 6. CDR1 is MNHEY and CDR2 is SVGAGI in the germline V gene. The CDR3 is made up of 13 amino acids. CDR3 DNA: TGTGCCAGCAGGGGACAGGGGACCGGAGAAGCTTTCTTT. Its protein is CASRGQGTGEAFF.

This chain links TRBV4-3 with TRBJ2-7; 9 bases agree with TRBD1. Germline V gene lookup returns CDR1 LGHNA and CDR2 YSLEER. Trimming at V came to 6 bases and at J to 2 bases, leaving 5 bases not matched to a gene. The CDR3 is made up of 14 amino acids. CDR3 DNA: TGCGCCAGCAGTGCCGGGACAGGGACCTACGAGCAGTACTTC. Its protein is CASSAGTGTYEQYF.

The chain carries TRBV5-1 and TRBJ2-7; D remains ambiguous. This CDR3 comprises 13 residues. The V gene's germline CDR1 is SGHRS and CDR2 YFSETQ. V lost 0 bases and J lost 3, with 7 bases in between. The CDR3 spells CASSLGDNYEQYF. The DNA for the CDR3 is TGCGCCAGCAGCTTGGGTGACAACTACGAGCAGTACTTC.

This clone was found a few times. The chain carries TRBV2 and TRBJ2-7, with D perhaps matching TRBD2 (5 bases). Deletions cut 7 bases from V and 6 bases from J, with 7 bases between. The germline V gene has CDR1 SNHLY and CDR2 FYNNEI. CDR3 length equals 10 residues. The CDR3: CASKDSEQYF. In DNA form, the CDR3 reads TGTGCCAGCAAGGACTCCGAGCAGTACTTC.

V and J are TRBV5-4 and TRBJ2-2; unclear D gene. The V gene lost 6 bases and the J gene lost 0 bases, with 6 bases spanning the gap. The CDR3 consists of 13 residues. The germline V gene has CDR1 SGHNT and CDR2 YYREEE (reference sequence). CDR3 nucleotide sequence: TGTGCCAGCACCCAGACGAACACCGGGGAGCTGTTTTTT. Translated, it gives CASTQTNTGELFF.

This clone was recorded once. This chain's CDR3 is CASRKQATSTDTQYF. The CDR3 nucleotides read TGTGCCAGCAGGAAACAGGCCACTAGCACAGATACGCAGTATTTT. The V gene is TRBV6-5, the J gene TRBJ2-3; D might be TRBD1 (5 bases). V lost 6 bases to trimming and J lost 0 bases, with 13 bases between them. This CDR3 spans 15 amino acids. In germline, CDR1 is MNHEY, CDR2 SVGAGI.

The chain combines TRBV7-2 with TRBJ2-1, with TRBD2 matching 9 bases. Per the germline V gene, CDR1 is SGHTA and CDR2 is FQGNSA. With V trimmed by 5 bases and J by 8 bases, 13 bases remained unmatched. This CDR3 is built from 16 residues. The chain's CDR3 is CASSPRGGGRAHEQFF. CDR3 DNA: TGTGCCAGCAGCCCTAGAGGCGGCGGGAGGGCCCATGAGCAGTTCTTC.

The CDR3 region is CASSQDSHRDTDTQYF. CDR3 in DNA: TGTGCCAGCAGCCAAGATAGTCACAGGGACACAGATACGCAGTATTTT. The chain joins TRBV4-2 to TRBJ2-3; D possibly corresponds to TRBD1 (6 bases). This CDR3 contains 16 residues. V was pared by 0 bases and J by 2 bases, with 12 bases between. CDR1 and CDR2 from the germline V gene are LGHNA and YNFKEQ.

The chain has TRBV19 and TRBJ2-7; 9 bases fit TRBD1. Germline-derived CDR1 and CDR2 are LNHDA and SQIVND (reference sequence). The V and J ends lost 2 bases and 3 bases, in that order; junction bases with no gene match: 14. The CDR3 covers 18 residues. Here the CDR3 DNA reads TGTGCCAGTAGTATAAAGGGGAAGGGACAGGGAGGAATCTACGAGCAGTACTTC. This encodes CASSIKGKGQGGIYEQYF.

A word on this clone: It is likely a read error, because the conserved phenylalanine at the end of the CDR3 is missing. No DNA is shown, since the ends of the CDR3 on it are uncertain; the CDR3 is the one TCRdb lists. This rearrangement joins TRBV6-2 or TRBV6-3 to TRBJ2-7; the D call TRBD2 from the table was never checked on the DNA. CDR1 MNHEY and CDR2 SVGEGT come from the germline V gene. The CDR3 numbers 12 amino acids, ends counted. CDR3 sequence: CASSLSGSSYLL.